These T cell receptor beta chains were read from a single sample in a study of neurological immune-mediated disorders. Each CDR3 protein gets one entry after TCRdb re-called the 5' RACE reads with MiXCR. The sample yields more than 35,000 distinct CDR3 sequences, roughly 6.3% seen once. Sample: CD4+ T cells from blood. These receptors were taken from a woman between 40 and 50 years old in good health. Both conserved end residues are part of each CDR3. The order of the fields is D gene, clone size, V gene, J gene, CDR3 DNA, CDR3 protein. D genes are given only for firm matches. Part of the rows lack a size; the others show once, few, many or a class for expanded clones.

NA	many	TRBV29-1	TRBJ2-3	TGCAGCGTTGAAAGCTGGACAGATACGCAGTATTTT	CSVESWTDTQYF
TRBD2	many	TRBV20-1	TRBJ2-1	TGCAGTGCTCGGACTAGCGGGGTTGCCCAAGAGCAGTTCTTC	CSARTSGVAQEQFF
NA	medium-sized	TRBV11-2	TRBJ1-1	TGTGCCAGCAGCTTCCGACAGAACACTGAAGCTTTCTTT	CASSFRQNTEAFF
NA	many	TRBV20-1	TRBJ2-7	TGCAGTGCTAGAGCCCCACTGGACGAGCAGTACTTC	CSARAPLDEQYF
NA	many	TRBV7-8	TRBJ2-7	TGTGCCAGCAGCCATGCCATACAATCCACGGGAGCCATCTCCTACGAGCAGTACTTC	CASSHAIQSTGAISYEQYF
NA	many	TRBV5-1	TRBJ2-2	TGCGCCAGCAGACAAACAGGGATAGGAGTTGCCGGGGAGCTGTTTTTT	CASRQTGIGVAGELFF
NA	NA	TRBV5-6	TRBJ2-3	TGTGCCAGCAGCTTCGGGACCCTCAGCACAGATACGCAGTATTTT	CASSFGTLSTDTQYF
NA	many	TRBV2	TRBJ1-2	TGTGCCACTCGTCCGGGGGGGCCCCTTAAGCCCTCCTTC	CATRPGGPLKPSF
NA	many	TRBV7-6	TRBJ2-5	TGTGCCAGCAGCTTAGGAGGCGGACGGATATGGCGGGAGACCCAGTACTTC	CASSLGGGRIWRETQYF
TRBD1	many	TRBV24-1	TRBJ2-3	TGTGCCACGTCGTTTGGGACAGGGAGGACAGATACGCAGTATTTT	CATSFGTGRTDTQYF
NA	many	TRBV5-1	TRBJ1-2	TGCGCCAGCAGCTTGTTGGGTAACTATGGCTACACCTTC	CASSLLGNYGYTF
TRBD1	many	TRBV5-1	TRBJ2-7	TGCGCCAGCAGCCTTACAGGGGCCTTCTACGAGCAGTACTTC	CASSLTGAFYEQYF
NA	many	TRBV11-2	TRBJ1-2	TGTGCCAGCAGCTTAGGGACTGGAACCAGCTACACCTTC	CASSLGTGTSYTF
NA	many	TRBV7-2	TRBJ2-4	TGTGCCAGCAGCCCGGACTTCGGAAACATTCAGTACTTC	CASSPDFGNIQYF
NA	many	TRBV7-2	TRBJ2-7	TGTGCCAGCAGCATAGGGTCTATCGGCAACGAGCAGTACTTC	CASSIGSIGNEQYF